This TCR beta chain comes out of a study of T cells in Graves' hyperthyroidism and ophthalmopathy. Study-wide findings and caveats: Peripheral blood also featured most of the thyroid clonotypes expanded above 0.001.

RNA transcripts provided the source from which TCR beta CDR3 regions were amplified. During a first-round RT-PCR of the TCR CDR3, the HTBI primer set was used. MiXCR, run by TCRdb on the multiplex PCR reads, gives a single entry per CDR3 protein. Here the sample spans approximately 300,000 distinct CDR3 sequences, about 18% being singletons. There are many counts of this clonotype. Its target is unknown. This clonotype originated in a woman aged 60 to 75 with Graves' ophthalmopathy. Specimen: blood.

CDR3 coding DNA: TGTGCCAGCAGACAGGGGGTGAACACTGAAGCTTTCTTT. It encodes CASRQGVNTEAFF. This sequence joins TRBV6-1 and TRBJ1-1, with TRBD1 identical over 8 bases. CDR3 size: 13 residues. Losses at the gene ends were 6 bases for V and 0 bases for J; bases not matched to a gene: 0. Germline-derived CDR1 and CDR2 are MNHNS and SASEGT.